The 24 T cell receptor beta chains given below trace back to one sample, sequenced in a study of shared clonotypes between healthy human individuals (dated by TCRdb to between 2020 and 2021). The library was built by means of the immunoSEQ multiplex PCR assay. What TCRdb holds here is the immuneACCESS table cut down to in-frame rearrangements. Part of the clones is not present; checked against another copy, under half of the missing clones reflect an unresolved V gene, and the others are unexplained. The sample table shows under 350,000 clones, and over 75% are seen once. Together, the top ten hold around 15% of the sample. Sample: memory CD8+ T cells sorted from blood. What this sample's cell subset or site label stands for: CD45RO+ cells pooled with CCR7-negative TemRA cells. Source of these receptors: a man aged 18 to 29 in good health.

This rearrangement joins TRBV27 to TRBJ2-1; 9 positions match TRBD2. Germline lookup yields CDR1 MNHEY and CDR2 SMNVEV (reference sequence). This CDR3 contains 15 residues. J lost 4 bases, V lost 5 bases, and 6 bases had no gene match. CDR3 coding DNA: TGTGCCAGCAGTCTTAGCGGGAGTACATACAATGAGCAGTTCTTC. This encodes CASSLSGSTYNEQFF.

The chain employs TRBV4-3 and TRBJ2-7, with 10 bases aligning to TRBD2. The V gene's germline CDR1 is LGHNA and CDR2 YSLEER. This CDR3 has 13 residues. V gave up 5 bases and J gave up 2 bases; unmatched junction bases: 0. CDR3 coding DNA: TGCGCCAGCAGCAGCGGGAGGGCCTACGAGCAGTACTTC. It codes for CASSSGRAYEQYF.

In nucleotides, the CDR3 is TGTGCCAGCAGCTTAGCCCCTACGACAGCTTATAGCAATCAGCCCCAGCATTTT. Its protein product is CASSLAPTTAYSNQPQHF. The gene calls are TRBV7-9 and TRBJ1-5, with D tentatively TRBD1 (5 bases). Germline-derived CDR1 and CDR2 are SEHNR and FQNEAQ (reference sequence). The CDR3 loop spans 18 amino acids. The V and J ends lost 0 bases and 0 bases respectively, with 15 bases between them. Looking up the rest from reference TRBV7-9 and TRBJ1-5 gives the full variable domain: DTGVSQNPRHKITKRGQNVTFRCDPISEHNRLYWYRQTLGQGPEFLTYFQNEAQLEKSRLLSDRFSAERPKGSFSTLEIQRTEQGDSAMYLCASSLAPTTAYSNQPQHFGDGTRLSIL.

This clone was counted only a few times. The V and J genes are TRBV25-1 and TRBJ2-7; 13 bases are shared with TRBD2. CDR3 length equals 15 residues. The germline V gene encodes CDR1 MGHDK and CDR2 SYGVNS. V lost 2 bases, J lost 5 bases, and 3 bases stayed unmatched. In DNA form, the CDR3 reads TGTGCCAGCAGTGAAGGACTAGCGGGGGTAAACGAGCAGTACTTC. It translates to CASSEGLAGVNEQYF.

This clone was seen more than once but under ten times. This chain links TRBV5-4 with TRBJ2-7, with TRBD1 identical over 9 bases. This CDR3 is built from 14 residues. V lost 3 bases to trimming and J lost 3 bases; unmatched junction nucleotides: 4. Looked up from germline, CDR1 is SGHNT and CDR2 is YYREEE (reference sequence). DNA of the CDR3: TGTGCCAGCAGCTCGCGGGGACAGGGCTACGAGCAGTACTTC. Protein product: CASSSRGQGYEQYF.

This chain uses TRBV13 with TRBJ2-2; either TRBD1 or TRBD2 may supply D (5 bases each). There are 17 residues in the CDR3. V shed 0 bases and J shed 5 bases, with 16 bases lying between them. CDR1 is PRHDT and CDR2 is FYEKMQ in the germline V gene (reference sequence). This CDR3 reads CASSLGIGGILTGELFF. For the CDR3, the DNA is TGTGCCAGCAGCTTAGGTATTGGGGGAATTTTGACCGGGGAGCTGTTTTTT. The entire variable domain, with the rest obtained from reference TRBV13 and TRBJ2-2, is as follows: AAGVIQSPRHLIKEKRETATLKCYPIPRHDTVYWYQQGPGQDPQFLISFYEKMQSDKGSIPDRFSAQQFSDYHSELNMSSLELGDSALYFCASSLGIGGILTGELFFGEGSRLTVL.

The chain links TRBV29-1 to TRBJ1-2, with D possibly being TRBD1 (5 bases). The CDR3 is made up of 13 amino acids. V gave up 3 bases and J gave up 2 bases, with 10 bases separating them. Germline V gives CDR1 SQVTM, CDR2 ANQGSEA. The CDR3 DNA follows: TGCAGCGTTGACAGGGACGGAAACTATGGCTACACCTTC. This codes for CSVDRDGNYGYTF.

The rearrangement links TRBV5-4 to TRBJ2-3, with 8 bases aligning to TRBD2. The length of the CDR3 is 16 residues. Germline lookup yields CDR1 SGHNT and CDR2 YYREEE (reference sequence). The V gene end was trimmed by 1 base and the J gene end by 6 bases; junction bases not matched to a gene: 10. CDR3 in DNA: TGTGCCAGCAGCTTGCCCCAGCGGGAGAATCGGGATACGCAGTATTTT. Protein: CASSLPQRENRDTQYF.

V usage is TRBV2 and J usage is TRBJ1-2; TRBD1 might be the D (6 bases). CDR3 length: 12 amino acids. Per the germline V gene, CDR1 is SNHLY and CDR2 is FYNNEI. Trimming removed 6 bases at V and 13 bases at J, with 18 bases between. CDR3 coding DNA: TGTGCCAGCAGGGATTCTCAGGGGTGGACCACCTTC. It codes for CASRDSQGWTTF.

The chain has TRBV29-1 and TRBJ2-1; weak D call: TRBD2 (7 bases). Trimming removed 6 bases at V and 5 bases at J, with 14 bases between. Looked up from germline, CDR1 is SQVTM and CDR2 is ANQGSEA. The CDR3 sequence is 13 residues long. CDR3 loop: CSVRGAHDNEQFF. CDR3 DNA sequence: TGCAGCGTACGGGGGGCCCATGACAATGAGCAGTTCTTC.

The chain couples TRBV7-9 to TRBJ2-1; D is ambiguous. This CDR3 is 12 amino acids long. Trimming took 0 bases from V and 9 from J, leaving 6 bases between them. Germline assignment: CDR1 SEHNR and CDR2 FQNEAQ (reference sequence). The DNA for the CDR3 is TGTGCCAGCAGCTTAGCGAGCAGTGAGCAGTTCTTC. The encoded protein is CASSLASSEQFF.

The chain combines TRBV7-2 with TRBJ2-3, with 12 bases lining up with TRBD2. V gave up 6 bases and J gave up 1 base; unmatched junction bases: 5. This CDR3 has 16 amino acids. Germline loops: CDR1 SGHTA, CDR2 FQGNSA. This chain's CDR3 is CASRARLAGGTDTQYF. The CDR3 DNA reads TGTGCCAGCAGAGCGCGACTAGCGGGGGGCACAGATACGCAGTATTTT.

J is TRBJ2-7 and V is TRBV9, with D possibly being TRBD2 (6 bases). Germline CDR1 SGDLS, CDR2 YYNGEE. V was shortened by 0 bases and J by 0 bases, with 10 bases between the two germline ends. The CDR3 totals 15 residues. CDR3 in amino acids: CASSVAASASYEQYF. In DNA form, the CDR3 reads TGTGCCAGCAGCGTAGCTGCTAGCGCCTCCTACGAGCAGTACTTC.

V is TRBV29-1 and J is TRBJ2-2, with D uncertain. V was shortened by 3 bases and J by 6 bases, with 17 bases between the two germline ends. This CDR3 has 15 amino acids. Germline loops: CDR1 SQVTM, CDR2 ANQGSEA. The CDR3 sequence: CSVDLAAGPAGELFF. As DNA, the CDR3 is TGCAGCGTTGACTTGGCGGCAGGACCCGCCGGGGAGCTGTTTTTT.

The CDR3 coding sequence is TGTGCCAGCAGTTTGGTATGGGGCTTTTCCTACGAGCAGTACTTC. This gives the protein CASSLVWGFSYEQYF. The chain has TRBV28 and TRBJ2-7; the D gene is possibly TRBD1 (5 bases). CDR1 MDHEN and CDR2 SYDVKM come from the germline V gene. V dropped 3 bases and J dropped 1 base, with 13 bases sitting between them. The CDR3 has 15 residues.

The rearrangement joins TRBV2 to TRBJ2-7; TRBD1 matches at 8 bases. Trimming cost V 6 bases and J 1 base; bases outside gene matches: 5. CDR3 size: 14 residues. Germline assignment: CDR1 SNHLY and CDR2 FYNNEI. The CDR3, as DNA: TGTGCCAGCAGACCGGGACAGGTATCCTACGAGCAGTACTTC. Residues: CASRPGQVSYEQYF.

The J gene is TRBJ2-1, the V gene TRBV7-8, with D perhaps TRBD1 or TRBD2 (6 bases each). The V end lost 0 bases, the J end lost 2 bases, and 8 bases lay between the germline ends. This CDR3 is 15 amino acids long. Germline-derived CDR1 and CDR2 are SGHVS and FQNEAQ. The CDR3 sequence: CASSLAGGTYNEQFF. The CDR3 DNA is TGTGCCAGCAGCTTAGCGGGGGGCACCTACAATGAGCAGTTCTTC.

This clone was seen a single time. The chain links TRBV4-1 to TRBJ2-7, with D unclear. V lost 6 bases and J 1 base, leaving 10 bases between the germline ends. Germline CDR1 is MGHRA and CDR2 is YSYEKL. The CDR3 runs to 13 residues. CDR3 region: CASSQTESYEQYF. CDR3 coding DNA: TGCGCCAGCAGTCAAACAGAGTCCTACGAGCAGTACTTC.

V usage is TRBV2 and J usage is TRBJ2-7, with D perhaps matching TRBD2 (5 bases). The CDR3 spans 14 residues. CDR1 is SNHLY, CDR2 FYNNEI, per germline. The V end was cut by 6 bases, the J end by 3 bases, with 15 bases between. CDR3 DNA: TGTGCCAGCAGGGGCTGGAGGCACGGCTACGAGCAGTACTTC. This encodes CASRGWRHGYEQYF.

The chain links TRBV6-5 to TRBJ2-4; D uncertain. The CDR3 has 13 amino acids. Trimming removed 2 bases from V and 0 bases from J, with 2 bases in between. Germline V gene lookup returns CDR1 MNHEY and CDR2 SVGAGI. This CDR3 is CASSYTAKNIQYF. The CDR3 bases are TGTGCCAGCAGTTACACAGCCAAAAACATTCAGTACTTC.

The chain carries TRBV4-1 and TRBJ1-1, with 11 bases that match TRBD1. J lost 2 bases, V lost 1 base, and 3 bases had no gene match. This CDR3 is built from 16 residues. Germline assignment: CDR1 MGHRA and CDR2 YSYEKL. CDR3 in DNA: TGCGCCAGCAGCCAAGGGACAGGGGGCGCTAACACTGAAGCTTTCTTT. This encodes CASSQGTGGANTEAFF.

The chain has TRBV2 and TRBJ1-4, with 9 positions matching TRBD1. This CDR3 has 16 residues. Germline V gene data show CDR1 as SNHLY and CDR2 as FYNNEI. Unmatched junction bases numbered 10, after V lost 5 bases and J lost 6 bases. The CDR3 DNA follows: TGTGCCAGCAGTCTTCTACCGGGACAGGGAGATGAAAAACTGTTTTTT. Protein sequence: CASSLLPGQGDEKLFF. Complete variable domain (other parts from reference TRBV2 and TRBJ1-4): EPEVTQTPSHQVTQMGQEVILRCVPISNHLYFYWYRQILGQKVEFLVSFYNNEISEKSEIFDDQFSVERPDGSNFTLKIRSTKLEDSAMYFCASSLLPGQGDEKLFFGSGTQLSVL.

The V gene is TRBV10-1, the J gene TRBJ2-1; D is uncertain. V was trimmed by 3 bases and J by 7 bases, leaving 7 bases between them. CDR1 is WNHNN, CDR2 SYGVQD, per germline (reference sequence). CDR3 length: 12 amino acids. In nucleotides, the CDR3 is TGCGCCAGCAGTGATCCCGCGAATGAGCAGTTCTTC. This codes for CASSDPANEQFF.

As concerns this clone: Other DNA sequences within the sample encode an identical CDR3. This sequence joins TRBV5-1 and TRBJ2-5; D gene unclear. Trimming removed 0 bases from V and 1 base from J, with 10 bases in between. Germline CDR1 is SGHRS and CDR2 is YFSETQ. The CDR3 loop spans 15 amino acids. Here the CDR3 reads CASSLEGGIQETQYF. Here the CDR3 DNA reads TGCGCCAGCAGCTTGGAAGGCGGAATCCAAGAGACCCAGTACTTC.